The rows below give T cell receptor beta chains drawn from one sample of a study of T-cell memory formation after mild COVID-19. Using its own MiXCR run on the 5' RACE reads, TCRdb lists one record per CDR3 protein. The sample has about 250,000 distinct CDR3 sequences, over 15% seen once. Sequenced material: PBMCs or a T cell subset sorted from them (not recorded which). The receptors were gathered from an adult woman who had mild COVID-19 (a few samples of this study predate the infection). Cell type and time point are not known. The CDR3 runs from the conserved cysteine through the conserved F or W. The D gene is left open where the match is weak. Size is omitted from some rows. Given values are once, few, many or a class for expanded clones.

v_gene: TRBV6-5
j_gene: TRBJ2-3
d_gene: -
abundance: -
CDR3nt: TGTGCCAGCAGACCGACAGGCACAGATACGCAGTATTTT
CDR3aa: CASRPTGTDTQYF

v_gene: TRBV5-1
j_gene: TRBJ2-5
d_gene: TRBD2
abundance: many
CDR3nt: TGCGCCAGCAGCTCTGCCGGGACTAGCGGGGGGAAGACCCAGTACTTC
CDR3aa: CASSSAGTSGGKTQYF

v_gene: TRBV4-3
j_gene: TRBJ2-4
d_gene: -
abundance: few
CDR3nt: TGCGCCAGCAGCCAAGAGGGGGGCTTGGCAGGGAGCAAGTTGGGCAAAAACATTCAGTACTTC
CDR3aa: CASSQEGGLAGSKLGKNIQYF

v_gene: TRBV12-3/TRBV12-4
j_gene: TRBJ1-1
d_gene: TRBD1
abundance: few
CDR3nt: TGTGCCAGCAGTTTAGGGGGACAGAGGAAGGACACTGAAGCTTTCTTT
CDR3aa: CASSLGGQRKDTEAFF

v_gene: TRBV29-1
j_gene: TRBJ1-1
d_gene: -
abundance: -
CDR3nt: TGCAGCGTTGAAGACTCGGACACTGAAGCTTTCTTT
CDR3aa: CSVEDSDTEAFF

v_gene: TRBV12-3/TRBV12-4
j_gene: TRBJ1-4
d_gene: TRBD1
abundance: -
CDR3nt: TGTGCCAGCAGTATACAGGGGGCTTCCCAGGAAAAACTGTTTTTT
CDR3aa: CASSIQGASQEKLFF

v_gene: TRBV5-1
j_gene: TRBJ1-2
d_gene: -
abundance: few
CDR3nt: TGCGCCAGCAGCTTATCGGCAGGGCTTAACTATGGCTACACCTTC
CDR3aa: CASSLSAGLNYGYTF

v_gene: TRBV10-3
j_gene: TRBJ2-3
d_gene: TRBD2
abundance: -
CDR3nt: TGTGCCATCAGACCGGGACTAGCAACAGATACGCAGTATTTT
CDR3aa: CAIRPGLATDTQYF

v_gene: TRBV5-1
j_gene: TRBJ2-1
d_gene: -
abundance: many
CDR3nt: TGCGCCAGCAGCGTCGCTGATGCCTCCTACAATGAGCAGTTCTTC
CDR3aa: CASSVADASYNEQFF

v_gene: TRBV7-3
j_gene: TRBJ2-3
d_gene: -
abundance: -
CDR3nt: TGTGCCAGCAGCTTAAGGTCCCGAGGCGGCGATACGCAGTATTTT
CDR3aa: CASSLRSRGGDTQYF

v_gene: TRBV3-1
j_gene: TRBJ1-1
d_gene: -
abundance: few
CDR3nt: TGTGCCAGCAGCCAAGAGGCGAATTCGGACACTGAAGCTTTCTTT
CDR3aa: CASSQEANSDTEAFF

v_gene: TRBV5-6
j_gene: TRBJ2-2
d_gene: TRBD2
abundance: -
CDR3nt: TGTGCCAGCAGCTTCGGGACTAGCGGGGGAAGATTCACCGGGGAGCTGTTTTTT
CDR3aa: CASSFGTSGGRFTGELFF

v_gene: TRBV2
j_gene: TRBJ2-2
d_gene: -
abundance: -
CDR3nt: TGTGCCAGCAAGGAGGGACAGAACACCGGGGAGCTGTTTTTT
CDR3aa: CASKEGQNTGELFF

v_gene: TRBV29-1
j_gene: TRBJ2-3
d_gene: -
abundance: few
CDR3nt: TGCAGCGTTGGCTTATCCGTCGGATTAAGCACAGATACGCAGTATTTT
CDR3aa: CSVGLSVGLSTDTQYF

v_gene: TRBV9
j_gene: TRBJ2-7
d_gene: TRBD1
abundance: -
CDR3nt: TGTGCCAGCAGCCCGGGACAGTTTGCCTACGAGCAGTACTTC
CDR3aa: CASSPGQFAYEQYF

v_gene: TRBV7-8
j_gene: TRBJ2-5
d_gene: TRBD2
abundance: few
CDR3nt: TGTGCCAGCAGCTCCAAGCGGGGCGGGGGAGAGACCCAGTACTTC
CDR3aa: CASSSKRGGGETQYF

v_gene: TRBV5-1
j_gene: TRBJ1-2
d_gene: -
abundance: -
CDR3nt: TGCGCCAGCAGTCATCCAGATCGACACAACTATGGCTACACCTTC
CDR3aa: CASSHPDRHNYGYTF

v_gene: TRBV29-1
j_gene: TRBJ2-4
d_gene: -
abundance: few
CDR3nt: TGCAGCGTCAAGGGACAAGCCAAAAACATTCAGTACTTC
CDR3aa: CSVKGQAKNIQYF

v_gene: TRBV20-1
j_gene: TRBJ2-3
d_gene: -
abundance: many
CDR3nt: TGCAGTGCTAGATCAGGGGCCCGTAGCACAGATACGCAGTATTTT
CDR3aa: CSARSGARSTDTQYF

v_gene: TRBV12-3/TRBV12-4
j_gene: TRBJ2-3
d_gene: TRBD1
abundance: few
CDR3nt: TGTGCCAGCAGTCCAGGGGGGACAGGGGGGGATACGCAGTATTTT
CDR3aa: CASSPGGTGGDTQYF

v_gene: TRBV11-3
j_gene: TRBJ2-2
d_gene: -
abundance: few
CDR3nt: TGTGCCAGCAGCTTAGAATTCACCGGGGAGCTGTTTTTT
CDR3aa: CASSLEFTGELFF

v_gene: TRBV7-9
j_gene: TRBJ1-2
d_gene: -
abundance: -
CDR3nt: TGTGCCAGCAGCTTAGTTAACTATGGCTACACCTTC
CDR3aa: CASSLVNYGYTF

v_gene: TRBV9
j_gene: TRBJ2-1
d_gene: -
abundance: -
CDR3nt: TGTGCCAGCAGCGTTGGACCCGAGGGAGATGAGCAGTTCTTC
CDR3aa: CASSVGPEGDEQFF

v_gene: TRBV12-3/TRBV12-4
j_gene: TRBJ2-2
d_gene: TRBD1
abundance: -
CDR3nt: TGTGCCATCCGCCGGGACAGGAACACCGGGGAGCTGTTTTTT
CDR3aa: CAIRRDRNTGELFF

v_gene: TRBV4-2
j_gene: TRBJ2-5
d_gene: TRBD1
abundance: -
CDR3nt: TGTGCCAGCAGCGTCAAGCCCCAGGGGGTAGAAGAGACCCAGTACTTC
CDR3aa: CASSVKPQGVEETQYF